This TCR beta chain was captured by sequencing in a study of blood T cell repertoires in COVID-19. Clones were read by immunoSEQ multiplex PCR, and TCRdb kept only the in-frame ones, dropping some. Of 45,000 to 55,000 clones in the sample, around 72% were seen once. The CDR3 runs 16 residues. CDR1 SGHAT and CDR2 FQNNGV come from the germline V gene. V dropped 5 bases and J dropped 0; count of bases not matched to a gene: 3. This clone was seen just once. The sequence derives from a human donor with active or convalescent COVID-19. The donor label of this sample is uncertain. The chain employs TRBV11-2 and TRBJ2-3; 12 bases align to TRBD2. The sample taken for sequencing was peripheral blood. CDR3 sequence (DNA): TGTGCCAGCAGCAGACTAGCGGGAGTTAGCACAGATACGCAGTATTTT. It encodes CASSRLAGVSTDTQYF. The full variable domain, rest sourced from reference TRBV11-2 and TRBJ2-3, is EAGVAQSPRYKIIEKRQSVAFWCNPISGHATLYWYQQILGQGPKLLIQFQNNGVVDDSQLPKDRFSAERLKGVDSTLKIQPAKLEDSAVYLCASSRLAGVSTDTQYFGPGTRLTVL.